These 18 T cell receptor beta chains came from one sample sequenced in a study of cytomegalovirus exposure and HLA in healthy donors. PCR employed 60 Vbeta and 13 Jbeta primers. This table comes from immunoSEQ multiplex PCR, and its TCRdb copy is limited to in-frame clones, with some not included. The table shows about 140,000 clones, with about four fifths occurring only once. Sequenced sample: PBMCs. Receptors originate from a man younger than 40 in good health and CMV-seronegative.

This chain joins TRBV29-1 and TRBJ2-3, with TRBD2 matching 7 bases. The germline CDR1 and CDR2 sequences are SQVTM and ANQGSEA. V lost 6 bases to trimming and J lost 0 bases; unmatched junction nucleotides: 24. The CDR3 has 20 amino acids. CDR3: CSVRRPPRASGTTSTDTQYF. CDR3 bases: TGCAGCGTCCGACGGCCACCGCGCGCTTCTGGGACTACTAGCACAGATACGCAGTATTTT.

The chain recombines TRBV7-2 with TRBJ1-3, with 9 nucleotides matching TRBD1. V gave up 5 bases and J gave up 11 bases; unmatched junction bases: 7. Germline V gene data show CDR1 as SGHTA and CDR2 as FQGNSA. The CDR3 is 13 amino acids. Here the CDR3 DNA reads TGTGCCAGCAGCCAGGGACAGGGTCGCTCCATATATTTT. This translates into CASSQGQGRSIYF.

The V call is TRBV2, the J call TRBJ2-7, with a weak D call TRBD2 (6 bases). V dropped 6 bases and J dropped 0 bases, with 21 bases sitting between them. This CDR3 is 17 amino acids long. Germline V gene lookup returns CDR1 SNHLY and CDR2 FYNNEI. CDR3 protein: CASSAEKGLRPSYEQYF. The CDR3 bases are TGTGCCAGCAGCGCCGAGAAGGGACTGAGGCCCTCCTACGAGCAGTACTTC.

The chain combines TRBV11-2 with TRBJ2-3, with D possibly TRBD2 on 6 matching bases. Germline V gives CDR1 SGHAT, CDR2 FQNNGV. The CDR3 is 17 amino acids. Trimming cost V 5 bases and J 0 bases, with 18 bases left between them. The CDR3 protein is CASSPPGGSRSTDTQYF. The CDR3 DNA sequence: TGTGCCAGCAGCCCTCCCGGAGGGTCCCGGAGCACAGATACGCAGTATTTT. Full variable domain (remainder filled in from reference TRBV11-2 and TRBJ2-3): EAGVAQSPRYKIIEKRQSVAFWCNPISGHATLYWYQQILGQGPKLLIQFQNNGVVDDSQLPKDRFSAERLKGVDSTLKIQPAKLEDSAVYLCASSPPGGSRSTDTQYFGPGTRLTVL.

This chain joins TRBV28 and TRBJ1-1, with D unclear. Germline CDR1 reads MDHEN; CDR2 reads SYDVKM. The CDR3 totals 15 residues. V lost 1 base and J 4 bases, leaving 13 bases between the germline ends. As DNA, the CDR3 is TGTGCCAGCAGTTTATATGGCACGGCGGGCACTGAAGCTTTCTTT. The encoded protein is CASSLYGTAGTEAFF.

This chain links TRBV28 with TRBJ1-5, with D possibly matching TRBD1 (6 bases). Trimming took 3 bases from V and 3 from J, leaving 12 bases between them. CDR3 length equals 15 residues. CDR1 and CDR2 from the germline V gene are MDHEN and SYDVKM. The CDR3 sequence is CASSLGATSNQPQHF. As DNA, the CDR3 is TGTGCCAGCAGTTTGGGGGCTACGTCCAATCAGCCCCAGCATTTT.

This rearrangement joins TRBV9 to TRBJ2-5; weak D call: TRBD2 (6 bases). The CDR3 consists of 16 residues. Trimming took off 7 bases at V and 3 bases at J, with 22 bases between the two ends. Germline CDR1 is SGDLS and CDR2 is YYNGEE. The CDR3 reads CASQKGLTPLKETQYF. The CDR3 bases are TGTGCCAGCCAGAAGGGACTCACCCCCTTAAAAGAGACCCAGTACTTC. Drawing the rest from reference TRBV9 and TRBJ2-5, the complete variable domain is DSGVTQTPKHLITATGQRVTLRCSPRSGDLSVYWYQQSLDQGLQFLIQYYNGEERAKGNILERFSAQQFPDLHSELNLSSLELGDSALYFCASQKGLTPLKETQYFGPGTRLLVL.

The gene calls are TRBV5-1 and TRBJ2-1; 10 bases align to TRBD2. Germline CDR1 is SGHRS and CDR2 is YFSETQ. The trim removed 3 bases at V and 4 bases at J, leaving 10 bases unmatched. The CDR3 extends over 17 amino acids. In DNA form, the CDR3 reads TGCGCCAGCAGCTATTCATCTAGCGGGAGCCAATACAATGAGCAGTTCTTC. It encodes CASSYSSSGSQYNEQFF.

The CDR3 loop is CASSPTSVGETQYF. The CDR3 nucleotides are TGCGCCAGCAGCCCTACTAGCGTGGGGGAGACCCAGTACTTC. The V and J genes are TRBV5-1 and TRBJ2-5, with 7 nucleotides matching TRBD2. The germline CDR1 and CDR2 sequences are SGHRS and YFSETQ. V shed 4 bases, J shed 5 bases, and the junction held 8 bases outside the gene matches. This CDR3 region has 14 residues.

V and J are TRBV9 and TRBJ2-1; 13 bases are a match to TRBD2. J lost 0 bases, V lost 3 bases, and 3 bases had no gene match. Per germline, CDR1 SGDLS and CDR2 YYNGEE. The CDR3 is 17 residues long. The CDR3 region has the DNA TGTGCCAGCAGCGGAAGGACTAGCGGGAGCTCCTACAATGAGCAGTTCTTC. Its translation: CASSGRTSGSSYNEQFF.

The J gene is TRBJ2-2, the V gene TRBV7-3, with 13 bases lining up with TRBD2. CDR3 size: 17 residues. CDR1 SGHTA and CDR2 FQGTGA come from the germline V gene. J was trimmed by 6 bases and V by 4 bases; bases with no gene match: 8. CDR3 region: CASSYTRTSGRAGELFF. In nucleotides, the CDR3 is TGTGCCAGCAGCTACACAAGGACTAGCGGGAGAGCCGGGGAGCTGTTTTTT.

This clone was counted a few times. The CDR3 sequence: CASSPQAGYGYTF. The CDR3 nucleotides read TGTGCCAGCAGCCCGCAGGCCGGCTATGGCTACACCTTC. The gene calls are TRBV7-9 and TRBJ1-2; D not resolved. CDR3 size: 13 residues. V lost 5 bases and J lost 4, with 11 bases in between. The V gene's germline CDR1 is SEHNR and CDR2 FQNEAQ (reference sequence).

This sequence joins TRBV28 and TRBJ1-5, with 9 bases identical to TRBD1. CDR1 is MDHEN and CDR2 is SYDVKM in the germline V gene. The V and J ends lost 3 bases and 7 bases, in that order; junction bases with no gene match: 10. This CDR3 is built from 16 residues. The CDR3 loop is CASSFNIGTGRQPQHF. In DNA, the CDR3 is TGTGCCAGCAGTTTCAACATCGGGACAGGGCGGCAGCCCCAGCATTTT.

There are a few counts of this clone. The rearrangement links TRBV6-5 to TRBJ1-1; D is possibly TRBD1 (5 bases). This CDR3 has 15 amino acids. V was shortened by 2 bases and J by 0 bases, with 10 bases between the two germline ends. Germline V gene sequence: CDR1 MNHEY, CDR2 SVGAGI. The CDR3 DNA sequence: TGTGCCAGCAGTTACGGAGGGGTTGTGAACACTGAAGCTTTCTTT. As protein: CASSYGGVVNTEAFF.

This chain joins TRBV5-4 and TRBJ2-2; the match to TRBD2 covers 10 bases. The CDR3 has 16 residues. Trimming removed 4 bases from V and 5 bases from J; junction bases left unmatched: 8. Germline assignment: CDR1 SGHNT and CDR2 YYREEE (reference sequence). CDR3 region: CASSPWSSGRTGELFF. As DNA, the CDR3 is TGTGCCAGCAGCCCCTGGAGTAGCGGGAGGACCGGGGAGCTGTTTTTT.

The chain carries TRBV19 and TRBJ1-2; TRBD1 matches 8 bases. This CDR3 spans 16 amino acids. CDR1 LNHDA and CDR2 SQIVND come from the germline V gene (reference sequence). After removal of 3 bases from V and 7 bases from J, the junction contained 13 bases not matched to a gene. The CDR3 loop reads CASSMDRQGARGGYTF. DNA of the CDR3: TGTGCCAGTAGTATGGATCGGCAGGGGGCCCGGGGTGGCTACACCTTC.

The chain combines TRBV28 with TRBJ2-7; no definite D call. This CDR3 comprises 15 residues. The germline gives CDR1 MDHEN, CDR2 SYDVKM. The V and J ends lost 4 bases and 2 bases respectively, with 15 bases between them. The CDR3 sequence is CASSSPASWTYEQYF. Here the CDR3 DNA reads TGTGCCAGCAGTTCCCCCGCTAGTTGGACCTACGAGCAGTACTTC.

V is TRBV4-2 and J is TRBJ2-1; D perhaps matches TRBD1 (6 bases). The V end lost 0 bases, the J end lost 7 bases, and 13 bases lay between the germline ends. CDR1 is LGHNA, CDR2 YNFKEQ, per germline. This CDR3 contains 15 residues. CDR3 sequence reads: CASSQDGGGPNEQFF. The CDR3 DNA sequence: TGTGCCAGCAGCCAAGATGGGGGCGGGCCGAATGAGCAGTTCTTC.